The 30 T cell receptor beta chains below were found in one sample sequenced in a study of T cell responses to AZD1222 COVID-19 vaccine. Clones were sequenced by immunoSEQ multiplex PCR, and TCRdb holds only the in-frame ones, with some missing. The sample holds 4,000 to 5,000 clones, roughly 90% seen once. This material consisted of peripheral blood, taken 28 days after the second AZD1222 dose. These receptors came from an adult who received the AZD1222 COVID-19 vaccine.

The chain recombines TRBV18 with TRBJ2-2; possible D gene TRBD2, 6 bases. This CDR3 has 15 residues. V lost 3 bases and J 4 bases, leaving 12 bases between the germline ends. CDR1 KGHSH and CDR2 LQKENI come from the germline V gene. The CDR3 bases are TGTGCCAGCTCACCTATCACGGGACTCACCGGGGAGCTGTTTTTT. Residues: CASSPITGLTGELFF. Combining the CDR3 with reference TRBV18 and TRBJ2-2 gives the whole variable domain NAGVMQNPRHLVRRRGQEARLRCSPMKGHSHVYWYRQLPEEGLKFMVYLQKENIIDESGMPKERFSAEFPKEGPSILRIQQVVRGDSAAYFCASSPITGLTGELFFGEGSRLTVL.

The sample holds one count of this clone. The J gene is TRBJ2-7, the V gene TRBV4-3, with unresolved D. Germline V lookup: CDR1 LGHNA, CDR2 YSLEER. The CDR3 runs to 16 residues. With 0 bases removed from V and 5 bases from J, the gap between germline ends came to 17 bases. CDR3 region: CASSQDPTGSRDEQYF. The CDR3, as DNA: TGCGCCAGCAGCCAAGACCCCACCGGGTCCCGGGACGAGCAGTACTTC.

The genes are TRBV13 and TRBJ2-3; 12 positions agree with TRBD2. V trimming: 6 bases; J trimming: 3 bases; junction bases outside the gene matches: 10. This CDR3 has 17 amino acids. The germline V gene has CDR1 PRHDT and CDR2 FYEKMQ (reference sequence). CDR3 residues: CASSGLAGGLSTDTQYF. Here the CDR3 DNA reads TGTGCCAGCAGTGGTCTAGCGGGGGGGCTTAGTACAGATACGCAGTATTTT.

This clone was seen once. In DNA, the CDR3 is TGTGCCAGCAGCTCGGGGGCGGCTAGCGGGACGAATTCAGATACGCAGTATTTT. Its protein is CASSSGAASGTNSDTQYF. V and J are TRBV7-6 and TRBJ2-3, with TRBD2 matching 9 bases. V dropped 4 bases and J dropped 4; count of bases not matched to a gene: 15. There are 18 residues in the CDR3. Germline loops: CDR1 SGHVS, CDR2 FNYEAQ.

The chain has TRBV18 and TRBJ1-1, with 9 bases aligning to TRBD1. V lost 5 bases, J lost 1 base, and 5 bases stayed unmatched. The CDR3 loop spans 15 amino acids. Germline CDR1 is KGHSH and CDR2 is LQKENI. The CDR3 sequence is CASSSTTGGNTEAFF. For the CDR3, the DNA is TGTGCCAGCTCATCTACGACAGGGGGGAACACTGAAGCTTTCTTT.

CDR3 sequence (DNA): TGCGCCAGCAGCTTGGATACTGAGACCCAGTACTTC. This codes for CASSLDTETQYF. The V call is TRBV5-1, the J call TRBJ2-5; D is ambiguous. Germline loops: CDR1 SGHRS, CDR2 YFSETQ. This CDR3 is built from 12 residues. Trimming stripped 0 bases from V and 5 bases from J, with 5 bases between. The whole variable domain, filled in from reference TRBV5-1 and TRBJ2-5, reads KAGVTQTPRYLIKTRGQQVTLSCSPISGHRSVSWYQQTPGQGLQFLFEYFSETQRNKGNFPGRFSGRQFSNSRSEMNVSTLELGDSALYLCASSLDTETQYFGPGTRLLVL.

The V and J genes are TRBV5-4 and TRBJ1-2, with D tentatively TRBD1 (6 bases). The CDR3 is 14 amino acids. Looked up from germline, CDR1 is SGHNT and CDR2 is YYREEE (reference sequence). V gave up 1 base and J gave up 7 bases, with 14 bases separating them. The CDR3 region has the DNA TGTGCCAGCAGCTTGACCTCAGGGGCTGGTGGCTACACCTTC. Its translation: CASSLTSGAGGYTF. Using reference TRBV5-4 and TRBJ1-2 for the parts outside the CDR3, the full variable domain is ETGVTQSPTHLIKTRGQQVTLRCSSQSGHNTVSWYQQALGQGPQFIFQYYREEENGRGNFPPRFSGLQFPNYSSELNVNALELDDSALYLCASSLTSGAGGYTFGSGTRLTVV.

The rearrangement joins TRBV19 to TRBJ2-3, with TRBD1 matching over 7 bases. The CDR3 contains 18 residues. V gave up 3 bases and J gave up 3 bases; unmatched junction bases: 15. Germline assignment: CDR1 LNHDA and CDR2 SQIVND (reference sequence). CDR3 bases: TGTGCCAGTAGTATCCAACCCCAAAGACAGGGTACGACAGATACGCAGTATTTT. This translates into CASSIQPQRQGTTDTQYF. The full variable domain, with the rest looked up from reference TRBV19 and TRBJ2-3, is DGGITQSPKYLFRKEGQNVTLSCEQNLNHDAMYWYRQDPGQGLRLIYYSQIVNDFQKGDIAEGYSVSREKKESFPLTVTSAQKNPTAFYLCASSIQPQRQGTTDTQYFGPGTRLTVL.

The rearrangement joins TRBV2 to TRBJ1-6; 7 nucleotides match TRBD1. CDR3 length: 15 amino acids. V was pared by 7 bases and J by 6 bases, with 9 bases of the junction left unmatched. Germline-derived CDR1 and CDR2 are SNHLY and FYNNEI. CDR3 region: CASTNRGLSNSPLHF. DNA of the CDR3: TGTGCCAGCACGAACAGGGGTCTCAGTAATTCACCCCTCCACTTT.

This clone was recorded only once. The rearrangement links TRBV3-1 (or the pseudogene TRBV3-2) to TRBJ2-5; D may be TRBD2 (7 bases). Germline assignment: CDR1 LGHDT and CDR2 YNNKEL (reference sequence). Trimming removed 4 bases from V and 5 bases from J, with 20 bases in between. The CDR3 is 16 amino acids. CDR3 coding DNA: TGTGCCAGCAGCCCCTGGGGAGGGGGGGTTCGGGAGACCCAGTACTTC. Translating it yields CASSPWGGGVRETQYF.

V is TRBV28 and J is TRBJ2-7; D ambiguous. This CDR3 has 12 amino acids. V lost 2 bases to trimming and J lost 6 bases, with 8 bases between them. Germline V gene data show CDR1 as MDHEN and CDR2 as SYDVKM. CDR3 DNA sequence: TGTGCCAGCAGTTTACTGGGAACCGAGCAGTACTTC. Amino acid sequence: CASSLLGTEQYF. The complete variable domain, with remaining parts taken from reference TRBV28 and TRBJ2-7, reads DVKVTQSSRYLVKRTGEKVFLECVQDMDHENMFWYRQDPGLGLRLIYFSYDVKMKEKGDIPEGYSVSREKKERFSLILESASTNQTSMYLCASSLLGTEQYFGPGTRLTVT.

The rearrangement uses TRBV29-1 and TRBJ1-1; a weak D match, TRBD1 (5 bases). V lost 4 bases, J lost 1 base, and 13 bases lay in between. Germline V gene lookup returns CDR1 SQVTM and CDR2 ANQGSEA. The CDR3 is 14 residues long. As DNA, the CDR3 is TGCAGCGTTGTTGGGGCCCGCTCGAACACTGAAGCTTTCTTT. It is translated as CSVVGARSNTEAFF.

The chain employs TRBV19 and TRBJ1-3; a weak D match, TRBD1 (5 bases). The CDR3 has 15 amino acids. Germline V lookup: CDR1 LNHDA, CDR2 SQIVND (reference sequence). Trimming removed 0 bases at V and 3 bases at J, with 9 bases between. Here the CDR3 DNA reads TGTGCCAGTAGTATAGATGGGGCCGTTGGAAACACCATATATTTT. This gives the protein CASSIDGAVGNTIYF. Variable domain in full (rest from reference TRBV19 and TRBJ1-3): DGGITQSPKYLFRKEGQNVTLSCEQNLNHDAMYWYRQDPGQGLRLIYYSQIVNDFQKGDIAEGYSVSREKKESFPLTVTSAQKNPTAFYLCASSIDGAVGNTIYFGEGSWLTVV.

This rearrangement joins TRBV7-8 to TRBJ2-3; 7 nucleotides align to TRBD2. CDR3 length equals 16 residues. Trimming cost V 4 bases and J 2 bases; bases outside gene matches: 9. Germline CDR1 SGHVS, CDR2 FQNEAQ. The CDR3 sequence: CASSYAGTTTTDTQYF. The CDR3 DNA follows: TGTGCCAGCAGCTACGCCGGGACTACCACCACAGATACGCAGTATTTT.

The chain employs TRBV30 and TRBJ2-2; 8 bases line up with TRBD2. Germline CDR1 is GTSNPN and CDR2 is SVGIG (reference sequence). This CDR3 comprises 19 residues. Unmatched junction bases numbered 17, after V lost 4 bases and J lost 1 base. The CDR3 DNA sequence: TGTGCCTGGAAACTCCCCCCCCGGGGGGGCCCTAAGAACACCGGGGAGCTGTTTTTT. Translating it yields CAWKLPPRGGPKNTGELFF.

The chain couples TRBV7-6 to TRBJ1-1; a possible D gene is TRBD1 (5 bases). The CDR3 length is 13 residues. The germline gives CDR1 SGHVS, CDR2 FNYEAQ. Trimming stripped 5 bases from V and 2 bases from J, with 9 bases between. The DNA for the CDR3 is TGTGCCAGCAGCGCCGACAGTAACACTGAAGCTTTCTTT. It codes for CASSADSNTEAFF.

The sample holds one count of this clone. The genes are TRBV21-1 and TRBJ2-7; the table assigns TRBD2, which was not confirmed against the DNA. TRBV21-1 is flagged as a pseudogene. The CDR3 length is 18 residues. CDR3 region: CASSKPGFRAGAPYEQYF. DNA for the CDR3: TGTGCCAGCAGCAAACCAGGGTTCAGAGCGGGAGCCCCCTACGAGCAGTACTTC.

V usage is TRBV2 and J usage is TRBJ1-3, with D hard to call. V lost 7 bases and J 0 bases, leaving 13 bases between the germline ends. Looked up from germline, CDR1 is SNHLY and CDR2 is FYNNEI. The length of the CDR3 is 15 residues. This chain's CDR3 is CASTQVWTSGNTIYF. The CDR3 DNA is TGTGCCAGCACCCAGGTGTGGACCTCTGGAAACACCATATATTTT.

The rearrangement joins TRBV15 to TRBJ2-7, with D possibly matching TRBD2 (6 bases). Germline lookup yields CDR1 LNHNV and CDR2 YYDKDF (reference sequence). The CDR3 has 13 residues. V lost 6 bases to trimming and J lost 5 bases, with 14 bases between them. CDR3 sequence: CATRDLARNEQYF. The CDR3 nucleotides read TGTGCCACCAGGGATCTAGCGAGGAACGAGCAGTACTTC.

The chain has TRBV6-5 and TRBJ2-7; the D gene could be TRBD1 or TRBD2 (6 bases each). Germline CDR1 MNHEY, CDR2 SVGAGI. V was trimmed by 6 bases and J by 8 bases, leaving 17 bases between them. This CDR3 is built from 13 residues. In nucleotides, the CDR3 is TGTGCCAGCAGGGGTACAGGGACTTACAAGCAGTACTTC. Translated, it gives CASRGTGTYKQYF.

This chain uses TRBV19 with TRBJ1-1; D unresolved. The CDR3 length is 11 residues. Germline CDR1 reads LNHDA; CDR2 reads SQIVND (reference sequence). V was trimmed by 5 bases and J by 6 bases, leaving 7 bases between them. This CDR3 reads CASSQAPEAFF. The CDR3 region has the DNA TGTGCCAGTAGTCAGGCACCTGAAGCTTTCTTT.

The chain couples TRBV7-2 to TRBJ2-1, with TRBD2 identical over 11 bases. Germline CDR1 and CDR2: SGHTA and FQGNSA. The CDR3 is made up of 15 amino acids. Unmatched junction bases numbered 3, after V lost 4 bases and J lost 4 bases. The chain's CDR3 is CASSSTSGRYNEQFF. In DNA form, the CDR3 reads TGTGCCAGCAGCTCCACTAGCGGGAGATACAATGAGCAGTTCTTC.

This clone was detected once. The chain carries TRBV19 and TRBJ2-7, with a tentative D call TRBD1 (6 bases). The CDR3 has 14 residues. The germline CDR1 and CDR2 sequences are LNHDA and SQIVND (reference sequence). Trimming cost V 5 bases and J 5 bases, with 16 bases left between them. CDR3 in amino acids: CASSLLDRSDEQYF. CDR3 bases: TGTGCCAGTAGTCTTTTGGACAGATCCGACGAGCAGTACTTC.

The rearrangement links TRBV5-1 to TRBJ2-3; D is undetermined. The CDR3 is 12 amino acids. Germline CDR1 and CDR2: SGHRS and YFSETQ. The V and J ends lost 3 bases and 4 bases respectively, with 6 bases between them. The CDR3 DNA sequence: TGCGCCAGCAGCTCTCCCGCAGATACGCAGTATTTT. Translating gives CASSSPADTQYF.

This sequence joins TRBV2 and TRBJ2-3, with unresolved D. Trimming pared 4 bases from V and 6 bases from J, leaving 14 bases between. Germline CDR1 SNHLY, CDR2 FYNNEI. The CDR3 contains 14 residues. The CDR3 here is CASSVGLRRDTQYF. As DNA, the CDR3 is TGTGCCAGCAGTGTCGGGCTGCGCAGGGATACGCAGTATTTT.

The V gene is TRBV29-1, the J gene TRBJ1-1, with a weak D call TRBD1 (5 bases). The V and J ends lost 7 bases and 3 bases respectively, with 9 bases between them. The CDR3 is made up of 11 amino acids. Germline CDR1 SQVTM, CDR2 ANQGSEA. The CDR3 DNA reads TGCAGCGCCAGGGCGTACACTGAAGCTTTCTTT. It encodes CSARAYTEAFF.

The chain carries TRBV5-4 and TRBJ2-3; D may be TRBD1 or TRBD2 (7 bases each). Trimming removed 5 bases at V and 2 bases at J, with 21 bases between. Germline V gene data show CDR1 as SGHNT and CDR2 as YYREEE (reference sequence). The CDR3 sequence is 17 residues long. CDR3 nucleotide sequence: TGTGCCAGCAGTTTAGGGGGCGGGGGCCCCCTCACAGATACGCAGTATTTT. It yields the protein CASSLGGGGPLTDTQYF. The variable domain in full, with the rest retrieved from reference TRBV5-4 and TRBJ2-3, is ETGVTQSPTHLIKTRGQQVTLRCSSQSGHNTVSWYQQALGQGPQFIFQYYREEENGRGNFPPRFSGLQFPNYSSELNVNALELDDSALYLCASSLGGGGPLTDTQYFGPGTRLTVL.

The chain uses TRBV7-2 and TRBJ2-6; D not resolved. The V and J ends lost 5 bases and 0 bases respectively, with 8 bases between them. The CDR3 has 15 amino acids. Germline V gene sequence: CDR1 SGHTA, CDR2 FQGNSA. CDR3 in amino acids: CASSLTVSGANVLTF. CDR3 sequence (DNA): TGTGCCAGCAGCCTTACAGTCTCTGGGGCCAACGTCCTGACTTTC.

The CDR3 sequence is CASSLSSYEQYF. The CDR3 DNA sequence: TGTGCCAGCAGCTTGAGTTCGTACGAGCAGTACTTC. The chain joins TRBV5-8 to TRBJ2-7; unclear D gene. Germline CDR1 is SGHTS and CDR2 is YDEGEE. The V and J ends lost 1 base and 4 bases respectively, with 6 bases between them. This CDR3 is built from 12 residues.

The chain couples TRBV9 to TRBJ2-7; D remains ambiguous. This CDR3 has 18 residues. Per the germline V gene, CDR1 is SGDLS and CDR2 is YYNGEE. Trimming shortened V by 0 bases and J by 3 bases, and 22 bases separated the two germline ends. The DNA of the CDR3 is TGTGCCAGCAGCGTAGGAGTACCCGCTCTTGGTTTTTACTACGAGCAGTACTTC. The encoded protein is CASSVGVPALGFYYEQYF.